The rows below give T cell receptor beta chains drawn from one sample of a study of CD8+CD57+ T cells in acquired aplastic anemia. One entry per CDR3 protein, called by TCRdb with MiXCR from the reads. The sample contains about 190,000 distinct CDR3 sequences, around half of which appear only once. Specimen: sorted CD4+, CD8+, or CD8+CD57+ T cells (not recorded which) from PBMCs. All receptors come from a human donor in good health, serving as a control. CDR3s include the opening cysteine and the closing phenylalanine or tryptophan. The order of the fields is clone size, V gene, CDR3 length, CDR3 protein. Size is stated for part of the rows, as once, few or many counts, or as a class when the clone is expanded.

many,TRBV20-1,14,CSATGTSGDNEQFF
NA,TRBV12-3/TRBV12-4,12,CASSRGGAEAFF
few,TRBV29-1,14,CSVSGGQGSYEQYF
NA,TRBV9,14,CASSVSTSPYEQYF
NA,TRBV7-3,13,CASSLMEQETQYF
NA,TRBV19,16,CASSRDLTGGRYGYTF
NA,TRBV19,15,CASKEVGTVNSPLHF
NA,TRBV24-1,16,CATSDGRGVIHEKLFF
NA,TRBV15,13,CATSSVSGNTIYF
many,TRBV7-3,15,CASSLSVGLSYEQYF
many,TRBV5-8,13,CASSLDVKETQYF
NA,TRBV7-2,15,CASSSTLTGGSEQFF
many,TRBV9,15,CASSATGGWSSEQFF
many,TRBV19,15,CASSIAAGGTDTQYF
NA,TRBV10-3,16,CASSRSGGLPTDTQYF
many,TRBV4-1,14,CASSSFTGNQPQHF
few,TRBV14,19,CASSSVSGTGAAPSYGYTF
many,TRBV7-2,15,CASSLVAGGDYEQYF
many,TRBV20-1,15,CSAREGGGGGGEQFF
NA,TRBV20-1,15,CSASRLAGDSYEQYF
NA,TRBV7-2,15,CASSFGPLGGDTQYF
NA,TRBV20-1,12,CSVGQARFEQFF
NA,TRBV14,14,CASSQVTANYGYTF
few,TRBV20-1,12,CSASRANSPLHF
many,TRBV6-2/TRBV6-3,12,CASSPTSDTQYF
few,TRBV6-5,15,CASSTRQGANYGYTF
many,TRBV20-1,15,CSASSSGSANEKLFF
NA,TRBV7-3,17,CASSFRPGDRHTDTQYF
NA,TRBV7-8,17,CASRLSSGTASSYEQYF
NA,TRBV20-1,16,CSARDTRGTSGATLYF
NA,TRBV7-9,12,CASSLLAGELFF
many,TRBV11-2,13,CASRGQGGTEAFF
once,TRBV19,14,CASSSGQGEQPQHF
NA,TRBV19,15,CASTPGPGRNYEQYF
many,TRBV12-3/TRBV12-4,16,CASSRRTSGGGDEQFF
once,TRBV20-1,13,CSAETGGNQPQHF
NA,TRBV6-2/TRBV6-3,14,CASSYRQGGEEQFF
NA,TRBV9,19,CASRIMGLLLAGGPTEQFF
NA,TRBV25-1,16,CASSPNSLENTGELFF
NA,TRBV29-1,12,CSVGQGGTEAFF
many,TRBV15,13,CATSTGQGYEQYF
NA,TRBV9,15,CASSRTRDGNQPQHF
many,TRBV7-3,13,CASSLRGDNEQFF
NA,TRBV4-1,13,CASSRTLTGSFHF
many,TRBV19,15,CASSMPAQGIEKLFF
NA,TRBV10-3,17,CAISGPPGEVMNTEAFF
many,TRBV6-6,15,CASTSRQGFLYEQYF
NA,TRBV19,16,CASSKGGGSGADVLTF
many,TRBV20-1,12,CSATGGSIGYTF
many,TRBV2,17,CASSGGPPGTGHYEQYF
many,TRBV20-1,10,CSASRAEQYF
NA,TRBV29-1,10,CSVVWTEAFF
many,TRBV15,17,CATSRVDSRGGRDIQYF
many,TRBV12-3/TRBV12-4,16,CASRYTSGGAHSEQFF
NA,TRBV5-4,15,CASSRLDTTNEKLFF
once,TRBV7-2,14,CASSQVTGGYEQFF
few,TRBV7-6,14,CASSLEVAANEQFF